The 32 T cell receptor beta chains reported below all come from one sample, sequenced in a study of long-term antiretroviral therapy in people with HIV (dated by TCRdb to between 2021 and 2023). The immunoSEQ hsTCRB v3.0 assay was used at survey level resolution to sequence the TRB variable region. Drawn from immuneACCESS, this table holds only the in-frame rearrangements with V and J called that TCRdb kept. Clones are partly lost; checked studies trace under half to an unresolved V gene and leave the rest unexplained. For this sample there are about 24,000 clones; less than 80% appear just once. The ten largest clones take up about 9% of the sample. The specimen was unsorted PBMCs, collected 1.2 years after starting antiretroviral therapy. The receptors originated from a middle-aged woman with HIV.

The rearrangement uses TRBV19 and TRBJ1-5; D gene unclear. There are 13 residues in the CDR3. Trimming took off 5 bases at V and 5 bases at J, with 10 bases between the two ends. Germline V gene lookup returns CDR1 LNHDA and CDR2 SQIVND (reference sequence). CDR3 DNA: TGTGCCAGTAGTCGGGGTCTGGATCAGCCCCAGCATTTT. Its translation is CASSRGLDQPQHF.

This sequence joins TRBV6-5 and TRBJ1-4; 8 bases fit TRBD1. Germline CDR1 reads MNHEY; CDR2 reads SVGAGI. The CDR3 totals 14 residues. V shed 8 bases, J shed 8 bases, and the junction held 10 bases outside the gene matches. CDR3 DNA: TGTGCCAGCTCCCCGCCCGGACAGGGCGAAAAACTGTTTTTT. Its protein is CASSPPGQGEKLFF.

CDR3 amino acids: CASSPLDRAVENEQFF. The DNA for the CDR3 is TGTGCCAGCAGTCCCCTAGACAGGGCTGTGGAGAATGAGCAGTTCTTC. The chain couples TRBV27 to TRBJ2-1, with TRBD1 identical over 7 bases. Germline loops: CDR1 MNHEY, CDR2 SMNVEV (reference sequence). The CDR3 has 16 residues. The V and J ends lost 5 bases and 7 bases, in that order; junction bases with no gene match: 14.

The rearrangement joins TRBV21-1 to TRBJ1-5; TRBD1 was called by the table and not checked on the DNA. TRBV21-1 is a documented pseudogene. CDR3 size: 17 residues. CDR3 nucleotide sequence: TGTGCCAGCAGCTTACTCCGGGGACAGCTCAGCAATCAGCCCCAGCATTTT. Translating it yields CASSLLRGQLSNQPQHF.

This sequence joins TRBV11-2 and TRBJ2-7; TRBD2 matches 10 bases. The CDR3 is 13 amino acids. The trim removed 6 bases at V and 2 bases at J, leaving 1 base unmatched. Germline V gene data show CDR1 as SGHAT and CDR2 as FQNNGV. The CDR3 region has the DNA TGTGCCAGCAGTGGACTAGCGGCCTACGAGCAGTACTTC. Its protein product is CASSGLAAYEQYF.

This clone is a singleton in its sample. This sequence joins TRBV5-1 and TRBJ2-3; 11 nucleotides match TRBD2. V shed 3 bases and J 1 base; nucleotides not matched to a gene: 4. Germline lookup yields CDR1 SGHRS and CDR2 YFSETQ. The CDR3 covers 16 residues. The CDR3 nucleotides read TGCGCCAGCAGCTGGGGGACTAGCGGCGGCACAGATACGCAGTATTTT. Translating gives CASSWGTSGGTDTQYF.

This clone was detected only a few times. The chain employs TRBV9 and TRBJ2-2, with unresolved D. V lost 4 bases and J 1 base, leaving 5 bases between the germline ends. This CDR3 has 13 amino acids. Germline values: CDR1 SGDLS, CDR2 YYNGEE. The CDR3 nucleotides read TGTGCCAGCAGCACCCAGAACACCGGGGAGCTGTTTTTT. Encoded protein: CASSTQNTGELFF.

The V and J genes are TRBV30 and TRBJ1-1, with D unresolved. CDR3 length: 17 residues. Trimming pared 2 bases from V and 0 bases from J, leaving 19 bases between. CDR1 and CDR2 from the germline V gene are GTSNPN and SVGIG (reference sequence). CDR3 sequence reads: CAWSSGLGVSLNTEAFF. In nucleotides, the CDR3 is TGTGCCTGGAGTTCCGGGCTTGGGGTCTCCTTGAACACTGAAGCTTTCTTT.

The CDR3: CASSYSISGNTIYF. CDR3 DNA sequence: TGTGCCAGCAGTTATTCGATCTCTGGAAACACCATATATTTT. V and J are TRBV6-5 and TRBJ1-3; no clear D. The V and J ends lost 3 bases and 0 bases respectively, with 6 bases between them. The CDR3 covers 14 residues. Germline V gene lookup returns CDR1 MNHEY and CDR2 SVGAGI.

This clone was seen a single time. The DNA is left out, because the CDR3 cannot be placed on it with certainty; the CDR3 is given as TCRdb lists it. The chain uses TRBV27 and TRBJ1-6; the D call of TRBD1 is as the table states it, not checked on the DNA. Germline assignment: CDR1 MNHEY and CDR2 SMNVEV (reference sequence). The CDR3 contains 15 residues when both ends are counted. The CDR3 spells CASSSSDRANSPLHF.

This clone was seen more than once but under ten times. This chain connects TRBV14 to TRBJ2-1; a weak D match, TRBD2 (5 bases). The CDR3 contains 14 residues. V was shortened by 7 bases and J by 0 bases, with 10 bases between the two germline ends. Germline assignment: CDR1 SGHDN and CDR2 FVKESK. CDR3 sequence reads: CASMSGSSYNEQFF. DNA of the CDR3: TGTGCCAGCATGAGCGGTAGCTCCTACAATGAGCAGTTCTTC.

This clone has just one count. CDR3 DNA sequence: TGTGCCAGCTCACCAGTAGGCGGGACGGAGACCCAGTACTTC. This gives the protein CASSPVGGTETQYF. The chain combines TRBV18 with TRBJ2-5; perhaps TRBD2 as D (6 bases). The CDR3 totals 14 residues. The germline CDR1 and CDR2 sequences are KGHSH and LQKENI. V dropped 2 bases and J dropped 5 bases, with 12 bases sitting between them.

The CDR3 loop is CASSSGDRVEQYF. The CDR3 DNA follows: TGTGCCAGCAGCTCGGGGGACAGGGTCGAGCAGTACTTC. J is TRBJ2-7 and V is TRBV7-2, with 9 bases aligning to TRBD1. The V gene's germline CDR1 is SGHTA and CDR2 FQGNSA. The CDR3 consists of 13 residues. The J segment lost 6 bases and the V segment lost 4 bases, leaving 4 bases of the junction unmatched.

The chain couples TRBV6-1 to TRBJ1-2; a possible D gene is TRBD1 (6 bases). V lost 6 bases, J lost 0 bases, and 14 bases lay in between. The CDR3 covers 15 residues. Germline V CDR1 and CDR2: MNHNS, SASEGT. The CDR3 loop is CASRAQGPTNYGYTF. CDR3 nucleotides: TGTGCCAGCAGGGCACAGGGCCCCACTAACTATGGCTACACCTTC.

The gene calls are TRBV10-3 and TRBJ2-5; TRBD2 might be the D (6 bases). Per germline, CDR1 ENHRY and CDR2 SYGVKD. The germline V and J ends were trimmed by 1 base and 5 bases, with 11 bases remaining between them. The CDR3 totals 14 residues. CDR3 nucleotide sequence: TGTGCCATCAGTGAGTACGGGAGTGGGGAGACCCAGTACTTC. Its protein is CAISEYGSGETQYF.

The chain links TRBV6-6 to TRBJ2-1; 8 positions match TRBD2. The V gene end was trimmed by 7 bases and the J gene end by 5 bases; junction bases not matched to a gene: 10. Germline values: CDR1 MNHNY, CDR2 SVGAGI (reference sequence). CDR3 length: 15 amino acids. The CDR3 coding sequence is TGTGCCAGCAAAGGAGAGCGGGGGCAGAACAATGAGCAGTTCTTC. Amino acids: CASKGERGQNNEQFF.

This rearrangement joins TRBV11-3 to TRBJ2-7; D possibly matches TRBD1 or TRBD2 (5 bases each). Trimming took 0 bases from V and 4 from J, leaving 13 bases between them. Germline V CDR1 and CDR2: SGHNT, YENEEA. The CDR3 has 15 residues. CDR3 loop: CASSLDRDGFYEQYF. In DNA form, the CDR3 reads TGTGCCAGCAGCTTAGACCGGGACGGATTTTACGAGCAGTACTTC.

The chain recombines TRBV7-9 with TRBJ1-2; the match to TRBD1 covers 9 bases. V was clipped by 3 bases and J by 4 bases; unmatched bases: 6. The length of the CDR3 is 15 residues. Germline loops: CDR1 SEHNR, CDR2 FQNEAQ (reference sequence). The CDR3 sequence: CASSFGQGTGYGYTF. The CDR3 DNA sequence: TGTGCCAGCAGCTTTGGACAGGGGACGGGCTATGGCTACACCTTC.

The rearrangement uses TRBV6-1 and TRBJ2-1; perhaps D is TRBD1 or TRBD2 (5 bases each). V dropped 8 bases and J dropped 7 bases, with 21 bases sitting between them. Per germline, CDR1 MNHNS and CDR2 SASEGT. The length of the CDR3 is 15 residues. The CDR3 region is CASLRGVTIENEQFF. The CDR3 nucleotides are TGTGCCAGCTTGAGGGGTGTTACGATTGAAAATGAGCAGTTCTTC.

The CDR3 region has the DNA TGTGCCAGCAGTTTCGACCGACCAGCCGGTGAGCAGTTCTTC. Translating gives CASSFDRPAGEQFF. The J gene is TRBJ2-1, the V gene TRBV6-6; no clear D. Germline assignment: CDR1 MNHNY and CDR2 SVGAGI (reference sequence). The CDR3 length is 14 residues. V was trimmed by 4 bases and J by 9 bases, leaving 16 bases between them.

The CDR3 DNA is TGTGCCAGCAGTTTTGGAGGACCTGAGAACACTGAAGCTTTCTTT. It specifies CASSFGGPENTEAFF. The V gene is TRBV27, the J gene TRBJ1-1; no firm D call. Germline V gene sequence: CDR1 MNHEY, CDR2 SMNVEV (reference sequence). CDR3 length: 15 amino acids. Between the trimmed V and J ends, which lost 3 bases and 1 base, there was a span of 12 bases.

The chain has TRBV2 and TRBJ2-2; D gene ambiguous. V was clipped by 7 bases and J by 0 bases, with 15 bases between them. The germline gives CDR1 SNHLY, CDR2 FYNNEI. CDR3 length equals 16 residues. CDR3 nucleotide sequence: TGTGCCAGCAAGCGTGACGGGTTCACGAACACCGGGGAGCTGTTTTTT. This codes for CASKRDGFTNTGELFF.

This clone is a singleton in its sample. V and J are TRBV6-1 and TRBJ1-3; D not certain. This CDR3 comprises 16 residues. CDR1 MNHNS and CDR2 SASEGT come from the germline V gene. V lost 2 bases and J 9 bases, leaving 20 bases between the germline ends. CDR3 loop: CASSESLRTKAGTIYF. The CDR3 DNA reads TGTGCCAGCAGTGAAAGTCTACGGACCAAAGCGGGCACCATATATTTT.

The V and J genes are TRBV7-9 and TRBJ1-2, with no clear D. Germline V CDR1 and CDR2: SEHNR, FQNEAQ (reference sequence). Trimming left V 5 bases short and J 4 bases short, with 14 bases between. There are 14 residues in the CDR3. The CDR3 nucleotides are TGTGCCAGCAGCACCCTCCCGGGGTCCTATGGCTACACCTTC. This gives the protein CASSTLPGSYGYTF.

This clone was seen just once. The chain has TRBV10-2 and TRBJ1-5; D not resolved. This CDR3 is built from 14 residues. Germline V CDR1 and CDR2: WSHSY, SAAADI. V shed 4 bases and J shed 1 base, with 8 bases lying between them. DNA of the CDR3: TGCGCCAGCAGTGCACTCGAGAGCAATCAGCCCCAGCATTTT. This sequence encodes CASSALESNQPQHF.

V is TRBV18 and J is TRBJ1-1; 9 nucleotides line up with TRBD1. CDR3 length equals 16 residues. The ends lost 6 bases at V and 1 base at J; junction bases unmatched: 9. CDR1 KGHSH and CDR2 LQKENI come from the germline V gene. The CDR3 loop is CASSLQTGGRNTEAFF. In DNA form, the CDR3 reads TGTGCCAGCTCCCTTCAGACAGGGGGACGGAACACTGAAGCTTTCTTT.

The chain carries TRBV4-2 and TRBJ2-1; tentative D call: TRBD2 (6 bases). With 1 base removed from V and 0 bases from J, the gap between germline ends came to 10 bases. Per the germline V gene, CDR1 is LGHNA and CDR2 is YNFKEQ. The CDR3 totals 16 residues. The DNA for the CDR3 is TGTGCCAGCAGCCAAGGGGACTGGAGCTCCTACAATGAGCAGTTCTTC. This encodes CASSQGDWSSYNEQFF.

This rearrangement joins TRBV4-1 to TRBJ2-3, with unresolved D. V dropped 3 bases and J dropped 3 bases, with 16 bases sitting between them. Germline V lookup: CDR1 MGHRA, CDR2 YSYEKL. The CDR3 has 16 residues. The CDR3: CASSQAYGQRTDTQYF. Written as DNA, the CDR3 is TGCGCCAGCAGCCAGGCCTACGGGCAGAGAACAGATACGCAGTATTTT.

The J gene is TRBJ2-7, the V gene TRBV15, with 8 bases identical to TRBD2. From germline, CDR1 is LNHNV and CDR2 YYDKDF (reference sequence). With 0 bases clipped from V and 4 bases from J, the junction kept 8 bases outside the gene matches. This CDR3 comprises 16 residues. CDR3 protein: CATSRDRREDGYEQYF. The CDR3 DNA sequence: TGTGCCACCAGCAGAGATCGGCGGGAGGATGGGTACGAGCAGTACTTC.

Only one count was recorded for this clone. This chain uses TRBV5-4 with TRBJ2-5; D gene ambiguous. The CDR3 has 12 residues. The germline V and J ends were trimmed by 4 bases and 2 bases, with 6 bases remaining between them. Per the germline V gene, CDR1 is SGHNT and CDR2 is YYREEE (reference sequence). CDR3 coding DNA: TGTGCCAGCAGCGTGGGGCAAGAGACCCAGTACTTC. It specifies CASSVGQETQYF.

This chain connects TRBV19 to TRBJ2-1; D not resolved. The CDR3 is 16 residues long. Germline V gives CDR1 LNHDA, CDR2 SQIVND (reference sequence). Between the trimmed V and J ends, which lost 1 base and 0 bases, there was a span of 10 bases. CDR3 coding DNA: TGTGCCAGTAGTATAGGGGCGAGGAGCTCCTACAATGAGCAGTTCTTC. It encodes CASSIGARSSYNEQFF.

The rearrangement uses TRBV19 and TRBJ2-7; 14 bases are a match to TRBD2. Losses at the gene ends were 4 bases for V and 1 base for J; bases not matched to a gene: 0. CDR1 is LNHDA, CDR2 SQIVND, per germline (reference sequence). CDR3 length: 15 amino acids. The CDR3 region has the DNA TGTGCCAGTAGTAGGACTAGCGGGGGGTCCTACGAGCAGTACTTC. This gives the protein CASSRTSGGSYEQYF.